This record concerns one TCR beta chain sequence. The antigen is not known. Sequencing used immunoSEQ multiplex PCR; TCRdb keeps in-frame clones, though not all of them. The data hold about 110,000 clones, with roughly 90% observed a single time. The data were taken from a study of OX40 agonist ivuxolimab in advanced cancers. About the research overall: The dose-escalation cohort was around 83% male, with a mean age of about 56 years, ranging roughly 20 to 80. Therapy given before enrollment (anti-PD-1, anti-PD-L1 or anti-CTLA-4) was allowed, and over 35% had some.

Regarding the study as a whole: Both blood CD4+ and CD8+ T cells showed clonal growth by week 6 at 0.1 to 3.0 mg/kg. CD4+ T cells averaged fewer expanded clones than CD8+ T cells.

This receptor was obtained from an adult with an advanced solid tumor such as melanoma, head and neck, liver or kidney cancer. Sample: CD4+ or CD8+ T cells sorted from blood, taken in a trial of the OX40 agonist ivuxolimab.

The CDR3, as DNA: TGTGCCAGCAGTGGGACAGTAGCAGATACGCAGTATTTT. Protein sequence: CASSGTVADTQYF. The rearrangement links TRBV11-3 to TRBJ2-3; 7 nucleotides match TRBD1. This CDR3 spans 13 amino acids. Germline V gene sequence: CDR1 SGHNT, CDR2 YENEEA. Trimming removed 6 bases from V and 4 bases from J; junction bases left unmatched: 4. Full variable domain (outside the CDR3, taken from reference TRBV11-3 and TRBJ2-3): EAGVVQSPRYKIIEKKQPVAFWCNPISGHNTLYWYLQNLGQGPELLIRYENEEAVDDSQLPKDRFSAERLKGVDSTLKIQPAELGDSAVYLCASSGTVADTQYFGPGTRLTVL.